This T cell receptor (beta chain) was identified during a study of CD8+ T cells in alopecia areata. The study, taken as a whole, reports: There were also resident alphabeta T cells of normal skin sequenced in scalp samples.

This clone was recorded many times. Antigen: not known. The genes are named according to mouse. The DNA ends 4 residues before the CDR3 does, and the rest of the CDR3 is filled in from the germline J gene. The germline V gene has CDR1 SGHND and CDR2 FRSKSL. This CDR3 is 13 amino acids long. The V end lost 3 bases, the J end lost 4 bases, and 7 bases lay between the germline ends. Sequencing used cDNA as its template, made by extracting RNA and reverse transcribing it. Data came from immunoSEQ multiplex PCR; TCRdb stores just in-frame clones and leaves some out. The specimen has roughly 1,400 clones, none found just once.

The sequencing sample was made of lesional skin. The rearrangement uses TRBV15 and TRBJ2-1, with D possibly being TRBD2 (5 bases). This receptor was taken from a C3H/HeJ mouse with alopecia areata. MHC haplotype here: H2-k. The DNA read from the CDR3 is TGTGCCAGCAGTTTTTGGGGTTATGCT. Residues: CASSFWGYA. The full CDR3 is CASSFWGYAEQFF.